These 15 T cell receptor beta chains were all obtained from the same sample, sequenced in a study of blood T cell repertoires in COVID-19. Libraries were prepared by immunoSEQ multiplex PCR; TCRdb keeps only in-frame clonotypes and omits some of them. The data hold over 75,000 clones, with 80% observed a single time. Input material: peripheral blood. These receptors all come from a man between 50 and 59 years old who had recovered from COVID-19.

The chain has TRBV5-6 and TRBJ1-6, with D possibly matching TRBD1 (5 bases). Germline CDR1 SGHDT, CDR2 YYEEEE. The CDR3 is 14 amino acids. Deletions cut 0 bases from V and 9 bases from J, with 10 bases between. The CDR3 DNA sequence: TGTGCCAGCAGCTTGGCAGGGTTTGGTTCACCCCTCCACTTT. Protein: CASSLAGFGSPLHF.

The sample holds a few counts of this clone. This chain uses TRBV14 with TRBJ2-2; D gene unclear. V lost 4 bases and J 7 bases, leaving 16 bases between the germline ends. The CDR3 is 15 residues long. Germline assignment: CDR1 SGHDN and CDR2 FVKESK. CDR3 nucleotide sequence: TGTGCCAGCAGCCCGACTCATAGTACTGGCGGGGAGCTGTTTTTT. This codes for CASSPTHSTGGELFF.

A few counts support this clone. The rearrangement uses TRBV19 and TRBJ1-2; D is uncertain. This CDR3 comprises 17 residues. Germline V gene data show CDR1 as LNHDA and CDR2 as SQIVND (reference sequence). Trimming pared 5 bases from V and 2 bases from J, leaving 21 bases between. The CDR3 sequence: CASSSLNRPTRNYGYTF. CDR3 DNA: TGTGCCAGTAGTTCACTCAACCGGCCAACTAGGAACTATGGCTACACCTTC. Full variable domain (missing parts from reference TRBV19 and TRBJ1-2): DGGITQSPKYLFRKEGQNVTLSCEQNLNHDAMYWYRQDPGQGLRLIYYSQIVNDFQKGDIAEGYSVSREKKESFPLTVTSAQKNPTAFYLCASSSLNRPTRNYGYTFGSGTRLTVV.

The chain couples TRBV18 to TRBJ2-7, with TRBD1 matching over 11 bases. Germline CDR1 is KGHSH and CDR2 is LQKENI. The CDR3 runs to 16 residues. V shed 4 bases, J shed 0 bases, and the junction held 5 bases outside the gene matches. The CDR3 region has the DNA TGTGCCAGCTCACTAGGACAGGGGGCCCTCTCCTACGAGCAGTACTTC. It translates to CASSLGQGALSYEQYF.

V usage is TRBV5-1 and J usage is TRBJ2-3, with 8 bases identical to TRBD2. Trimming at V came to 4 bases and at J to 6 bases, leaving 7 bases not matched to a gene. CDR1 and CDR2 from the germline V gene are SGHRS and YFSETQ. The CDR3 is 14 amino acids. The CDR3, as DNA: TGCGCCAGCAGCGTAACGGGAGGGCCGGATACGCAGTATTTT. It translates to CASSVTGGPDTQYF.

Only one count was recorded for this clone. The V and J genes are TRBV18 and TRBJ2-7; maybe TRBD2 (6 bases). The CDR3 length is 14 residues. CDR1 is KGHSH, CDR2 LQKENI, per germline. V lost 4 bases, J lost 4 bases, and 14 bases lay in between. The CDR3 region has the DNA TGTGCCAGCTCACAGGGGAGGTTTTCGTACGAGCAGTACTTC. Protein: CASSQGRFSYEQYF.

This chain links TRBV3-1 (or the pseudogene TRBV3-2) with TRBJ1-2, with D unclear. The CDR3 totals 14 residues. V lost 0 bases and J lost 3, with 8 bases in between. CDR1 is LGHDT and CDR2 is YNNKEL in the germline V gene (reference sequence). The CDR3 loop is CASSQDCPDYGYTF. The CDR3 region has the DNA TGTGCCAGCAGCCAAGATTGCCCAGACTATGGCTACACCTTC.

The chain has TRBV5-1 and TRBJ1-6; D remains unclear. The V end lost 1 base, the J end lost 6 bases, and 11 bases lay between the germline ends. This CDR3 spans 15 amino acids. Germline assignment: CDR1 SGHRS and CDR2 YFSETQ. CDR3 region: CASSLSSVPNSPLHF. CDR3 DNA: TGCGCCAGCAGCTTGTCCAGCGTCCCTAATTCACCCCTCCACTTT.

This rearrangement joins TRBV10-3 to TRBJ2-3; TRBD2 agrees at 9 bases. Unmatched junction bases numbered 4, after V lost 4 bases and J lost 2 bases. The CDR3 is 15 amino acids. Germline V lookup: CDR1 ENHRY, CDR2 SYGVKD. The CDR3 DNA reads TGTGCCATCAGTGCGCTAGCGGGATTCACAGATACGCAGTATTTT. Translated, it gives CAISALAGFTDTQYF.

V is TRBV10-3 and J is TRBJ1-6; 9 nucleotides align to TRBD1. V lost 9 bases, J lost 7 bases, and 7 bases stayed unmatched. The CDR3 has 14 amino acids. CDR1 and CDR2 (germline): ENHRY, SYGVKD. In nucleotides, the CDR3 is TGTGCCATGAGCCGGGACAGGGAGAATTCACCCCTCCACTTT. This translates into CAMSRDRENSPLHF.

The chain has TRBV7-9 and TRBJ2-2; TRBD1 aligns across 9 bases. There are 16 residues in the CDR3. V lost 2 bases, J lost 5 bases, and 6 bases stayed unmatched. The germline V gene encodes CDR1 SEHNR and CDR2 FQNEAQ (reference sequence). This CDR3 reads CASSLRQGVVTGELFF. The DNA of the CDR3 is TGTGCCAGCAGCTTACGACAGGGGGTAGTTACCGGGGAGCTGTTTTTT.

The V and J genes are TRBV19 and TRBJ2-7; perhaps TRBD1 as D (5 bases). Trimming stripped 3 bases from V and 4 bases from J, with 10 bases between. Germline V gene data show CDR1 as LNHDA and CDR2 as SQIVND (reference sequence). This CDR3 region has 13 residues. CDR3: CASSIWGEYEQYF. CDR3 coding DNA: TGTGCCAGTAGTATTTGGGGCGAGTACGAGCAGTACTTC.

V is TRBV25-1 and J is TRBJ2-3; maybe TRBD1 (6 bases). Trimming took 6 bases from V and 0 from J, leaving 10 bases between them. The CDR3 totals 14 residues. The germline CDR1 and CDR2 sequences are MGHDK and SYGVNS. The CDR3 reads CASSQGRSTDTQYF. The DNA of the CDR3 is TGTGCCAGCAGCCAGGGGCGAAGCACAGATACGCAGTATTTT.

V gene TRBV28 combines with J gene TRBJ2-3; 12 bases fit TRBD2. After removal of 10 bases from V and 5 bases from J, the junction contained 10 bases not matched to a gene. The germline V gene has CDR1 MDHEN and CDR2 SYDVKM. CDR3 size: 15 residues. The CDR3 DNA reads TGTGCCACACGACAGACTAGCGGGAGAAAAGATACGCAGTATTTT. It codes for CATRQTSGRKDTQYF.

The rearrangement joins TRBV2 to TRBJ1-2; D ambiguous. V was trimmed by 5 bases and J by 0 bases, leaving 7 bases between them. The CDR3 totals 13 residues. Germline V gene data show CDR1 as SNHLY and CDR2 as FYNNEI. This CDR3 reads CASSSDSNYGYTF. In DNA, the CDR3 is TGTGCCAGCAGTTCAGACTCTAACTATGGCTACACCTTC.